This entry describes one T cell receptor (beta chain). What it recognizes is unknown. These data come from a study of vaccination and CD4 T cells after COVID-19. Study at large: A CEFX pool, an HIV-1 Nef pool, or no peptide went to control cultures.

Cultured CD4+ T-cell DNA underwent Oncomine TCR Beta short-read sequencing. Researchers extracted genomic DNA from CD4+ T cells that had been cultured. Via MiXCR, TCRdb re-called the PCR reads, giving one row per CDR3 protein. The sample carries 8,000 to 10,000 distinct CDR3 sequences, 35% recorded once. This CDR3 has 14 residues. V gave up 5 bases and J gave up 5 bases, with 15 bases separating them. Germline CDR1 KGHSH, CDR2 LQKENI. Study-wide results and limits: A nonsignificant rise from approximately 21 to 38 was seen in the median number of SARS-CoV-2-reactive clonotypes.

Treatment in this sample: approximately 9-day PBMC culture with coronavirus spike peptide pools or control peptides (ViraFEST assay). An unexposed donor provided the CD4+ T cells, which were collected before the COVID-19 pandemic (2011-2018). ViraFEST used peptide pools to expand antigen-specific T cells before TCR sequencing. The chain recombines TRBV18 with TRBJ2-5, with D possibly being TRBD1 (5 bases). Source material: CD4+ T cells from blood, cultured in vitro. The TCR comes from a human donor in good health. CDR3 nucleotides: TGTGCCAGCTCAAGGTCTGGGGCCTTTGAGACCCAGTACTTC. It codes for CASSRSGAFETQYF.